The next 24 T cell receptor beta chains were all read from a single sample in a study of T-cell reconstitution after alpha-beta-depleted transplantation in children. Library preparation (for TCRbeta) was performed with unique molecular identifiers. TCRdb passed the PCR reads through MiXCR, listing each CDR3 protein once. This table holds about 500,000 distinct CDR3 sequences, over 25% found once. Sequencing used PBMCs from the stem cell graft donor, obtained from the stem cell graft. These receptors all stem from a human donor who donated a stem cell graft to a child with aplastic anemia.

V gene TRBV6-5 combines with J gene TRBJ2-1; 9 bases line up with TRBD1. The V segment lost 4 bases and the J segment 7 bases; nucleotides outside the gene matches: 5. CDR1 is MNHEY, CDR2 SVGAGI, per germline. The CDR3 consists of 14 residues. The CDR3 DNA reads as TGTGCCAGCAGTTTACAGGGGGCGGGGAATGAGCAGTTCTTC. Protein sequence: CASSLQGAGNEQFF.

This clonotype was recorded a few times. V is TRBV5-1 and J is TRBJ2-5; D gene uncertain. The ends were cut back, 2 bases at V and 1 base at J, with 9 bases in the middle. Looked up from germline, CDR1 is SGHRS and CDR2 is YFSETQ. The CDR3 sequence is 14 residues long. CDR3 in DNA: TGCGCCAGCAGCTTCGGAGAGACCCAAGAGACCCAGTACTTC. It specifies CASSFGETQETQYF.

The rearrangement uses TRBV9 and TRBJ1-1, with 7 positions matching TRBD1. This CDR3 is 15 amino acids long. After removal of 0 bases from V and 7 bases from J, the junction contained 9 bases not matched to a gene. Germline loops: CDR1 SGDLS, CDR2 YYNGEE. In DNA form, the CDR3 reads TGTGCCAGCAGCGTAGCTGGCGTAGGGGACAGTGAAGCTTTCTTT. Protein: CASSVAGVGDSEAFF.

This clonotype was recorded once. The chain's CDR3 is CATLGTDFYGYTF. The CDR3 coding sequence is TGTGCCACTCTCGGGACCGACTTTTATGGCTACACCTTC. The chain links TRBV12-3 or TRBV12-4 to TRBJ1-2; D may be TRBD1 (5 bases). The V end lost 10 bases, the J end lost 5 bases, and 17 bases lay between the germline ends. The CDR3 extends over 13 amino acids.

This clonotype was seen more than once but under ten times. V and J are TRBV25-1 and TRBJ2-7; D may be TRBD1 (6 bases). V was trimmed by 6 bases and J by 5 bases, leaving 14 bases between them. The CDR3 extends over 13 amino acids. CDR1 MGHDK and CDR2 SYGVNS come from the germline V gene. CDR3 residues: CASRGSHRDEQYV. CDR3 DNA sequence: TGTGCCAGCAGGGGAAGTCACAGGGACGAGCAGTACGTC.

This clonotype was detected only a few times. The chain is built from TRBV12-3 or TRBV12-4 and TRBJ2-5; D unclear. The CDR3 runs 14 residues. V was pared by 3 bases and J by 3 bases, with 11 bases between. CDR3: CASSFYETEETQYF. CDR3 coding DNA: TGTGCCAGCAGTTTTTACGAGACGGAAGAGACCCAGTACTTC.

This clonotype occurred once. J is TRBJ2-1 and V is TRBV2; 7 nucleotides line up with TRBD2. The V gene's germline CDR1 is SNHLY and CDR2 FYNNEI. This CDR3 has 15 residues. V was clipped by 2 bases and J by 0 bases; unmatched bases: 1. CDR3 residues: CASSEQRGSYNEQFF. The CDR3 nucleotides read TGTGCCAGCAGTGAACAGCGGGGCTCCTACAATGAGCAGTTCTTC.

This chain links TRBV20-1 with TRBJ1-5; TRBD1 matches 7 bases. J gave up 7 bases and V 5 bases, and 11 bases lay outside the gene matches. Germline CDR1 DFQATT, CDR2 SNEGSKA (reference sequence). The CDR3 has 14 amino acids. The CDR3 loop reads CSALKTGDGQPQHF. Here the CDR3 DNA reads TGCAGTGCTCTAAAAACAGGGGATGGACAGCCCCAGCATTTT.

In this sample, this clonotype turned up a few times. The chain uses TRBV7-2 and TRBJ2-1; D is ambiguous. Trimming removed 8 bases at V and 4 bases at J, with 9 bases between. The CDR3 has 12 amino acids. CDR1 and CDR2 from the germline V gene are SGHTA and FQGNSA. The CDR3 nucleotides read TGTGCCAGCCGCCGACCTTACAATGAGCAGTTCTTC. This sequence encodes CASRRPYNEQFF.

The CDR3 region is CSARHPGGTPLHF. The CDR3 DNA is TGCAGTGCTAGACATCCGGGAGGAACACCCCTCCACTTT. The J gene is TRBJ1-6, the V gene TRBV20-1; D is ambiguous. The V end was cut by 2 bases, the J end by 11 bases, with 13 bases between. Germline values: CDR1 DFQATT, CDR2 SNEGSKA (reference sequence). This CDR3 has 13 residues.

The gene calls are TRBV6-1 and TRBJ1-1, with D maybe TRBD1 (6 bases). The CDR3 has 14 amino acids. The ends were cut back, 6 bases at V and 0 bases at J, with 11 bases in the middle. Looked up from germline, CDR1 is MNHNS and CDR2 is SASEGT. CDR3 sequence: CASSRTAMNTEAFF. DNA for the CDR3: TGTGCCAGCAGCCGGACAGCGATGAACACTGAAGCTTTCTTT.

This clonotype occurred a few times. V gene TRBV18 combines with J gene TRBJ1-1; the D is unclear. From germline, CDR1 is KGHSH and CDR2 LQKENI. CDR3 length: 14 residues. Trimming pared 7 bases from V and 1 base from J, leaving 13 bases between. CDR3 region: CASLSTSTNTEAFF. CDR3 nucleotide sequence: TGTGCCAGCTTGTCGACATCTACGAACACTGAAGCTTTCTTT.

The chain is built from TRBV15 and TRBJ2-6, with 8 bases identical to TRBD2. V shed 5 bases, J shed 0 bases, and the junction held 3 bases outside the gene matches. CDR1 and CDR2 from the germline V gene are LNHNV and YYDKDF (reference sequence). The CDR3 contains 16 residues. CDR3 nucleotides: TGTGCCACCAGCCCCCGGGGGGGCTCTGGGGCCAACGTCCTGACTTTC. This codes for CATSPRGGSGANVLTF.

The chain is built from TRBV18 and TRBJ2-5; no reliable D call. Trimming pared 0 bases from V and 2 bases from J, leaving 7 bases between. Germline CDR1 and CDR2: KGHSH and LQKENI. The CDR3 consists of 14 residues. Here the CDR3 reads CASSPPGLQETQYF. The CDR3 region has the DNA TGTGCCAGCTCACCACCAGGGCTGCAAGAGACCCAGTACTTC.

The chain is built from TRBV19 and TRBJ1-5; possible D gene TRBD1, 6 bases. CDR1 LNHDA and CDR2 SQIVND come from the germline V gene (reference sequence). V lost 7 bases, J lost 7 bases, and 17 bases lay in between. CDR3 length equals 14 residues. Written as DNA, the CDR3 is TGTGCCAGTATCAAGGGGGTGGGGATGCAGCCCCAGCATTTT. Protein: CASIKGVGMQPQHF.

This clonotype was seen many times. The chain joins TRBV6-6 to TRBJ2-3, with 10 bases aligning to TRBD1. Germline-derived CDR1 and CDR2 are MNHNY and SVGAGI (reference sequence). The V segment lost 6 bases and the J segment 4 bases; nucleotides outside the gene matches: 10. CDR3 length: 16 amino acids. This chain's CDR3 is CASRVDRGPPADTQYF. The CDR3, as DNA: TGTGCCAGCAGAGTCGACAGGGGGCCTCCAGCAGATACGCAGTATTTT.

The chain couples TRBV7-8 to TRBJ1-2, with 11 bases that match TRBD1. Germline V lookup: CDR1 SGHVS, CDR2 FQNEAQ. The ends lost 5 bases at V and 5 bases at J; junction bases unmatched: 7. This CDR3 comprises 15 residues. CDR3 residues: CASSPGGQGAYGYTF. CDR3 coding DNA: TGTGCCAGCAGCCCCGGAGGACAGGGGGCTTATGGCTACACCTTC. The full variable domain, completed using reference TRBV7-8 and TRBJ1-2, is GAGVSQSPRYKVAKRGQDVALRCDPISGHVSLFWYQQALGQGPEFLTYFQNEAQLDKSGLPSDRFFAERPEGSVSTLKIQRTQQEDSAVYLCASSPGGQGAYGYTFGSGTRLTVV.

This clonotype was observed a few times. The CDR3 is CASSLPSGSGETQYF. CDR3 bases: TGCGCCAGCAGCTTGCCTAGCGGGAGCGGGGAGACCCAGTACTTC. The gene calls are TRBV5-1 and TRBJ2-5; 10 nucleotides align to TRBD2. The germline V gene has CDR1 SGHRS and CDR2 YFSETQ. Trimming at V came to 1 base and at J to 5 bases, leaving 5 bases not matched to a gene. The CDR3 runs to 15 residues.

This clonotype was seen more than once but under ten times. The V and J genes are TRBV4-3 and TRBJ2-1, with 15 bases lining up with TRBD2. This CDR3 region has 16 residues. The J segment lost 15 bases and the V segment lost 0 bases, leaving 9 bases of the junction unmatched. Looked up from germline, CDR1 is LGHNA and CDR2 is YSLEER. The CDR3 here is CASSQDSGLAGGPRFF. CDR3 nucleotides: TGCGCCAGCAGCCAAGATAGCGGACTAGCGGGAGGGCCCCGGTTCTTC.

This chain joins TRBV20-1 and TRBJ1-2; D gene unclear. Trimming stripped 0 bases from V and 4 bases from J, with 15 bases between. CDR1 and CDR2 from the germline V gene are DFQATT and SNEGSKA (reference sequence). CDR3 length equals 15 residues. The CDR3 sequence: CSARDGSRTVYGYTF. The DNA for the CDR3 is TGCAGTGCTAGAGATGGATCCAGAACCGTCTATGGCTACACCTTC.

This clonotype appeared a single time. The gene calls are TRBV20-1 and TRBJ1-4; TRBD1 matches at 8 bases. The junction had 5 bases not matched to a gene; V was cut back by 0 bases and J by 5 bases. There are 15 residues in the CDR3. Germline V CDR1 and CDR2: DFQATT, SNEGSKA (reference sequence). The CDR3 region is CSARDPRQGNEKLFF. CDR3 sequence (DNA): TGCAGTGCTAGAGATCCCCGACAGGGGAATGAAAAACTGTTTTTT.

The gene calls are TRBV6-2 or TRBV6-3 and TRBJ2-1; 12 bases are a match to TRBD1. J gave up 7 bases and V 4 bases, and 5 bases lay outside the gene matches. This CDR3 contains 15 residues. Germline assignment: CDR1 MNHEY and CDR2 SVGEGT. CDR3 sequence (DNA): TGTGCCAGCAGTTTCCGGGACAGGGGGCATAATGAGCAGTTCTTC. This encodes CASSFRDRGHNEQFF.

CDR3 in DNA: TGTGCCTGGATCCTGACCGGGACAGACAATGGCTACACCTTC. Its translation is CAWILTGTDNGYTF. This sequence joins TRBV30 and TRBJ1-2, with 7 bases identical to TRBD1. V was clipped by 4 bases and J by 6 bases; unmatched bases: 11. Per the germline V gene, CDR1 is GTSNPN and CDR2 is SVGIG (reference sequence). CDR3 length: 14 residues.

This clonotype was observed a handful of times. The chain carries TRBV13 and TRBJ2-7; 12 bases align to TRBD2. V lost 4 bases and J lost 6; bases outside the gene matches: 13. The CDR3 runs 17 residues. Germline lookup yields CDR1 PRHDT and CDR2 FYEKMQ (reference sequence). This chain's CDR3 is CASSSLTSGRAWGEQYF. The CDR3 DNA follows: TGTGCCAGCAGCTCCCTGACTAGCGGGAGAGCTTGGGGCGAGCAGTACTTC.